Listed here are 28 T cell receptor beta chains from one sample, sequenced in a study of neoadjuvant nivolumab and ipilimumab in lung cancer. Sequenced by immunoSEQ multiplex PCR; TCRdb stores in-frame clones only, minus some. The sample carries roughly 34,000 clones, about 92% recorded once. The specimen was peripheral blood, collected after neoadjuvant nivolumab, alone or with ipilimumab, at or shortly before surgery. The origin of the receptors is an adult with non-small cell lung cancer.

The chain uses TRBV11-1 and TRBJ1-4; unclear D gene. Trimming pared 4 bases from V and 0 bases from J, leaving 6 bases between. CDR1 is SGHAT and CDR2 is FQDESV in the germline V gene (reference sequence). The CDR3 has 14 residues. The CDR3 loop reads CASSWSATNEKLFF. CDR3 sequence (DNA): TGTGCCAGCAGCTGGAGTGCAACTAATGAAAAACTGTTTTTT. Using reference TRBV11-1 and TRBJ1-4 for the parts outside the CDR3, the full variable domain is EAEVAQSPRYKITEKSQAVAFWCDPISGHATLYWYRQILGQGPELLVQFQDESVVDDSQLPKDRFSAERLKGVDSTLKIQPAELGDSAMYLCASSWSATNEKLFFGSGTQLSVL.

The chain links TRBV27 to TRBJ2-5; D is undetermined. Trimming left V 8 bases short and J 5 bases short, with 18 bases between. This CDR3 spans 14 amino acids. From germline, CDR1 is MNHEY and CDR2 SMNVEV (reference sequence). CDR3 protein: CASRSRLIGETQYF. DNA of the CDR3: TGTGCCAGCCGTTCGAGGCTTATCGGGGAGACCCAGTACTTC.

The sample holds one count of this clone. The chain uses TRBV25-1 and TRBJ2-5; 8 positions agree with TRBD1. The germline V gene encodes CDR1 MGHDK and CDR2 SYGVNS. This CDR3 contains 13 residues. V was clipped by 5 bases and J by 5 bases; unmatched bases: 4. DNA of the CDR3: TGTGCCAGCAGTCCGAGACAGGGGGAGACCCAGTACTTC. The encoded protein is CASSPRQGETQYF.

The chain combines TRBV9 with TRBJ2-7, with TRBD2 identical over 12 bases. The CDR3 is 15 residues long. Germline V gene sequence: CDR1 SGDLS, CDR2 YYNGEE. J was trimmed by 3 bases and V by 4 bases; bases with no gene match: 5. The CDR3 loop reads CASSPLAGGGYEQYF. The CDR3 region has the DNA TGTGCCAGCAGCCCTCTAGCGGGAGGGGGCTACGAGCAGTACTTC.

V and J are TRBV18 and TRBJ2-7; TRBD1 matches 9 bases. The CDR3 loop spans 15 amino acids. The J segment lost 0 bases and the V segment lost 3 bases, leaving 3 bases of the junction unmatched. Germline loops: CDR1 KGHSH, CDR2 LQKENI. The CDR3, as DNA: TGTGCCAGCTCACCCGCGGGACAGGGCTCCTACGAGCAGTACTTC. Protein: CASSPAGQGSYEQYF.

The rearrangement uses TRBV20-1 and TRBJ2-1; D is possibly TRBD2 (5 bases). The CDR3 runs 11 residues. Trimming shortened V by 0 bases and J by 16 bases, and 13 bases separated the two germline ends. Germline V gives CDR1 DFQATT, CDR2 SNEGSKA (reference sequence). CDR3: CSARDHPSYFF. The CDR3 region has the DNA TGCAGTGCTAGAGATCACCCTAGCTACTTCTTC.

This clone appeared once. Written as DNA, the CDR3 is TGCGCCAGCAGCTTGGGACAGAACTATGGCTACACCTTC. This translates into CASSLGQNYGYTF. The chain combines TRBV5-1 with TRBJ1-2; TRBD1 might be the D (5 bases). This CDR3 region has 13 residues. The V and J ends lost 0 bases and 2 bases respectively, with 5 bases between them. Germline CDR1 and CDR2: SGHRS and YFSETQ.

The chain recombines TRBV28 with TRBJ1-1, with D unclear. The CDR3 runs 14 residues. Germline V lookup: CDR1 MDHEN, CDR2 SYDVKM. The V and J ends lost 2 bases and 8 bases respectively, with 15 bases between them. The CDR3 nucleotides are TGTGCCAGCAGTTTAAAGTTGGGCCCAACGGAAGCTTTCTTT. Its protein product is CASSLKLGPTEAFF.

The chain recombines TRBV15 with TRBJ2-1, with D perhaps matching TRBD1 (5 bases). V was shortened by 3 bases and J by 10 bases, with 22 bases between the two germline ends. This CDR3 spans 16 amino acids. Looked up from germline, CDR1 is LNHNV and CDR2 is YYDKDF (reference sequence). This chain's CDR3 is CATSSKRTPQVWEQFF. Here the CDR3 DNA reads TGTGCCACCAGCAGCAAAAGGACACCCCAGGTATGGGAGCAGTTCTTC.

Notes on this clone: Other nucleotide sequences from this sample produce the same CDR3. The rearrangement links TRBV10-3 to TRBJ1-2; TRBD1 matches 7 bases. V was clipped by 3 bases and J by 4 bases; unmatched bases: 5. The CDR3 spans 14 residues. Germline CDR1 and CDR2: ENHRY and SYGVKD. CDR3 in amino acids: CAISEPRGPYGYTF. The CDR3 bases are TGTGCCATCAGTGAACCGAGGGGGCCCTATGGCTACACCTTC.

Written as DNA, the CDR3 is TGTGCCAGCAGCTTGGCCGCGGGGGTAACGGGAGAGACCCAGTACTTC. This sequence encodes CASSLAAGVTGETQYF. The V call is TRBV5-4, the J call TRBJ2-5, with 7 nucleotides matching TRBD2. This CDR3 spans 16 amino acids. From germline, CDR1 is SGHNT and CDR2 YYREEE (reference sequence). Trimming cost V 0 bases and J 4 bases; bases outside gene matches: 9.

This chain links TRBV5-4 with TRBJ2-3; no clear D. Per the germline V gene, CDR1 is SGHNT and CDR2 is YYREEE (reference sequence). This CDR3 spans 13 amino acids. Trimming took 0 bases from V and 4 from J, leaving 6 bases between them. CDR3 DNA: TGTGCCAGCAGCTTGGTCCTTTCAGATACGCAGTATTTT. Its translation is CASSLVLSDTQYF.

The chain uses TRBV5-5 and TRBJ2-1; the D gene could be TRBD1 or TRBD2 (5 bases each). The CDR3 has 14 residues. V was cut by 1 base and J by 7 bases, with 12 bases left in between. Per germline, CDR1 SGHKS and CDR2 YYEKEE (reference sequence). The DNA for the CDR3 is TGTGCCAGCAGCTTGAACTCCGGGACGAATGAGCAGTTCTTC. Residues: CASSLNSGTNEQFF. The variable domain in full, with the rest retrieved from reference TRBV5-5 and TRBJ2-1, is DAGVTQSPTHLIKTRGQQVTLRCSPISGHKSVSWYQQVLGQGPQFIFQYYEKEERGRGNFPDRFSARQFPNYSSELNVNALLLGDSALYLCASSLNSGTNEQFFGPGTRLTVL.

The rearrangement links TRBV5-1 to TRBJ2-5; maybe TRBD1 (5 bases). This CDR3 contains 15 residues. Germline V gene data show CDR1 as SGHRS and CDR2 as YFSETQ. Trimming removed 4 bases at V and 2 bases at J, with 15 bases between. CDR3 loop: CASSPNDSQQETQYF. The CDR3 DNA is TGCGCCAGCAGCCCTAACGACAGCCAACAAGAGACCCAGTACTTC. Full variable domain (rest looked up from reference TRBV5-1 and TRBJ2-5): KAGVTQTPRYLIKTRGQQVTLSCSPISGHRSVSWYQQTPGQGLQFLFEYFSETQRNKGNFPGRFSGRQFSNSRSEMNVSTLELGDSALYLCASSPNDSQQETQYFGPGTRLLVL.

The rearrangement uses TRBV29-1 and TRBJ2-1, with 7 bases matching TRBD2. Per germline, CDR1 SQVTM and CDR2 ANQGSEA. The trim removed 2 bases at V and 8 bases at J, leaving 15 bases unmatched. CDR3 length: 16 residues. CDR3 loop: CSVEMAASGRVYEQFF. The CDR3 DNA sequence: TGCAGCGTTGAAATGGCGGCTAGCGGACGGGTGTATGAGCAGTTCTTC.

The chain has TRBV20-1 and TRBJ2-5; either TRBD1 or TRBD2 may fit D (6 bases each). Trimming removed 6 bases from V and 5 bases from J, with 10 bases in between. The length of the CDR3 is 11 residues. Germline CDR1 and CDR2: DFQATT and SNEGSKA (reference sequence). The CDR3 protein is CSARRGETQYF. CDR3 nucleotide sequence: TGCAGTGCCCGGAGGGGGGAGACCCAGTACTTC.

The CDR3 here is CASSLEYGNTEAFF. The DNA of the CDR3 is TGTGCCAGCAGCTTGGAGTACGGAAACACTGAAGCTTTCTTT. The rearrangement joins TRBV5-4 to TRBJ1-1; D is undetermined. The V gene's germline CDR1 is SGHNT and CDR2 YYREEE (reference sequence). Trimming cost V 0 bases and J 2 bases, with 8 bases left between them. There are 14 residues in the CDR3.

In this sample, this clone turned up once. The chain joins TRBV29-1 to TRBJ1-1; D is possibly TRBD1 (5 bases). Germline V gives CDR1 SQVTM, CDR2 ANQGSEA. The CDR3 has 14 amino acids. The germline V and J ends were trimmed by 6 bases and 1 base, with 15 bases remaining between them. Written as DNA, the CDR3 is TGCAGCGTCCGGCCCCGTACAGGGAACACTGAAGCTTTCTTT. It yields the protein CSVRPRTGNTEAFF.

As DNA, the CDR3 is TGTGCCAGCAGTGAAACAGGGGGCCCAGATACGCAGTATTTT. Residues: CASSETGGPDTQYF. The chain employs TRBV6-1 and TRBJ2-3; TRBD1 agrees at 9 bases. The CDR3 has 14 residues. V dropped 2 bases and J dropped 4; count of bases not matched to a gene: 1. Germline lookup yields CDR1 MNHNS and CDR2 SASEGT.

The chain recombines TRBV11-2 with TRBJ1-5; 9 bases match TRBD1. The germline CDR1 and CDR2 sequences are SGHAT and FQNNGV. The V and J ends lost 1 base and 2 bases, in that order; junction bases with no gene match: 0. This CDR3 is 15 amino acids long. CDR3 region: CASSLGTGGNQPQHF. Here the CDR3 DNA reads TGTGCCAGCAGCTTAGGGACAGGGGGCAATCAGCCCCAGCATTTT.

By share of the sample, this clone is medium-sized (0.01 to 0.1%). The genes are TRBV18 and TRBJ2-1, with D possibly matching TRBD1 (6 bases). Per the germline V gene, CDR1 is KGHSH and CDR2 is LQKENI. V gave up 3 bases and J gave up 8 bases, with 14 bases separating them. This CDR3 has 14 amino acids. CDR3 DNA sequence: TGTGCCAGCTCACCGGGGGCGGGCTGGGATGAGCAGTTCTTC. Protein sequence: CASSPGAGWDEQFF.

The V and J genes are TRBV7-8 and TRBJ2-7; D is possibly TRBD2 (5 bases). CDR3 length equals 16 residues. Germline CDR1 is SGHVS and CDR2 is FQNEAQ. The V and J ends lost 4 bases and 0 bases respectively, with 16 bases between them. CDR3 in amino acids: CASSWPRDDNSYEQYF. CDR3 nucleotide sequence: TGTGCCAGCAGCTGGCCTCGGGATGACAACTCCTACGAGCAGTACTTC.

The CDR3 bases are TGTGCCAGCGCCGAGGGATCGAACACTGAAGCTTTCTTT. Its protein is CASAEGSNTEAFF. This chain links TRBV6-5 with TRBJ1-1; the D is unclear. Germline assignment: CDR1 MNHEY and CDR2 SVGAGI. V lost 8 bases to trimming and J lost 1 base, with 11 bases between them. This CDR3 contains 13 residues.

V is TRBV5-4 and J is TRBJ1-2; no reliable D call. Germline V CDR1 and CDR2: SGHNT, YYREEE (reference sequence). V lost 2 bases and J lost 3, with 5 bases in between. The CDR3 has 12 residues. CDR3 sequence reads: CASSLRDYGYTF. The CDR3 DNA is TGTGCCAGCAGCTTAAGGGACTATGGCTACACCTTC.

V gene TRBV7-9 combines with J gene TRBJ1-2; the D is unclear. V lost 5 bases and J lost 8, with 15 bases in between. The CDR3 runs 13 residues. Per the germline V gene, CDR1 is SEHNR and CDR2 is FQNEAQ (reference sequence). The DNA of the CDR3 is TGTGCCAGCAGCCTAAGGACCTACGGGGGCTACACCTTC. Protein product: CASSLRTYGGYTF.

This rearrangement joins TRBV23-1 to TRBJ2-5, with 8 bases lining up with TRBD1. TRBV23-1 is an open reading frame whose function is uncertain. The V and J ends lost 5 bases and 2 bases, in that order; junction bases with no gene match: 22. This CDR3 is built from 20 residues. The CDR3 protein is CASSTAFQTRTGNNQETQYF. The DNA of the CDR3 is TGCGCCAGCAGTACGGCTTTCCAAACCCGGACAGGGAACAATCAAGAGACCCAGTACTTC.

V is TRBV6-5 and J is TRBJ1-1; weak D call: TRBD1 (5 bases). Trimming removed 6 bases from V and 6 bases from J, with 11 bases in between. The CDR3 contains 12 residues. The germline V gene has CDR1 MNHEY and CDR2 SVGAGI. The CDR3 is CASSPQASEAFF. In nucleotides, the CDR3 is TGTGCCAGCAGCCCACAGGCGTCTGAAGCTTTCTTT.

V usage is TRBV5-6 and J usage is TRBJ1-1; the D is unclear. Trimming cost V 0 bases and J 4 bases, with 16 bases left between them. Germline V lookup: CDR1 SGHDT, CDR2 YYEEEE. This CDR3 is 16 amino acids long. The CDR3, as DNA: TGTGCCAGCAGCTTGGCCTCGGCCGCACGTGGCACTGAAGCTTTCTTT. The encoded protein is CASSLASAARGTEAFF.